This T cell receptor (beta chain) was found in a study of T-cell memory formation after mild COVID-19 (dated by TCRdb to the early 2020s). Looking at the study overall: Most TCR sequence clusters were specific to one of the two donors. T-cell clones expanding and contracting after mild COVID-19 in two donors were tracked by longitudinal TCRalpha and TCRbeta repertoire sequencing. The cohort comprised two young, previously healthy adult volunteers, one female and one male. Findings and caveats that apply to the study as a whole: From day 15 to 85, contracting clones showed balanced CD4/CD8 phenotypes, whereas a second wave of clones that expanded from day 15 to 37 leaned towards CD4+. Some responding clones were detected in pre-infection memory, suggesting pre-existing cross-reactive memory T cells joined the SARS-CoV-2 response. SARS-CoV-2 specificity was not confirmed for the second-wave clones peaking on day 37. Contracting CD4+ clones were found mainly in CM and EM memory subsets, while CD8+ clones were enriched in EMRA. The study included only a couple of mild cases, and larger cohorts that include severe cases with pre-infection samples were judged to be necessary.

The cysteine opens and the phenylalanine closes a CDR3 of 13 amino acids. Only the CDR3 DNA stays, 39 bases, in frame from base 1. For CDR1 and CDR2, the germline V gene lists ENHRY and SYGVKD. Trimming costs V 0 bases and J 3 bases, and their ends lie 6 bases apart. Sequencing was performed on an Illumina NovaSeq 6000. TCRalpha and TCRbeta cDNA libraries were built by 5'RACE with constant-segment primers, adding sample barcodes and unique molecular identifiers. RNA was extracted from every sample with Trizol reagent. Library amplification was performed in two PCR steps, and a second sample barcode and Illumina TruSeq adapters were introduced in the second step. Libraries were sequenced on an Illumina NovaSeq with 2 x 150 bp paired-end reads. The study's processing was this. With migec v1.2.7, reads were demultiplexed and then collapsed into UMI-guided consensus sequences. Using mixcr v2.1.11, UMI consensuses were aligned to TRA and TRB V and J templates and then assembled into clonotypes. A clonotype was counted as expanded or contracted only when both edgeR and NoisET called the clonotype significant, with the noise models trained on biological replicates. For edgeR calls, a false discovery rate-adjusted p below 0.01 and a log2 fold-change threshold of 1 were applied. As an exploratory analysis of dynamics, PCA with hierarchical clustering was applied to max-normalized trajectories of the 1000 most abundant clonotypes. Separately sequenced CD4+ and CD8+ repertoires were used to assign the CD4 or CD8 phenotype of responding clones. Using fastp at Q25 and MiXCR, TCRdb reprocessed the public reads and kept productive beta chains. Rows merge per CDR3 protein into single entries with the most common DNA and genes. The V and J calls here are based on TCRdb, not the publication. This sample lists hundreds of thousands of distinct CDR3 sequences; around 20% were detected once. The top ten clones comprise 7.5% to 10% of the sample.

PBMCs were isolated by Ficoll-Paque density gradient centrifugation. On this clonotype: No cognate antigen has been identified for it. Base qualities are not at hand, and no much larger clone is one base apart.

Sequencing input: PBMCs or a T cell subset sorted from them (not recorded which). This chain joins TRBV10-3 to TRBJ2-7; confidence is insufficient to name the D gene. The TCR sequence derives from an adult woman who had mild COVID-19 (a few samples of this study predate the infection). The sample titles of this study are shuffled in the database, so cell type and time point are left out; the donor was told from shared clones. The DNA is TGTGCCATCAGTGAGTCAGGGAACTACGAGCAGTACTTC. Its protein reads: CAISESGNYEQYF.